These T cell receptor beta chains were read from a single sample in a study of shared clonotypes between healthy human individuals. The data were produced by immunoSEQ multiplex PCR, yet TCRdb's version contains in-frame clones alone and is incomplete. The repertoire holds some 2,500,000 clones, with roughly 92% as singletons. Sequences were obtained from naive CD4+ T cells from PBMCs. Receptors originate from a young man in good health. Some clones in this sample may be carry-over from other donors' samples. Both conserved end residues are part of each CDR3. Fields, in order: J gene, V gene, CDR3 protein.

TRBJ1-2 | TRBV4-1 | CASSQLMVNYGYTF
TRBJ1-2 | TRBV28 | CASTDPGGGYTF
TRBJ2-7 | TRBV7-2 | CASSLFGTDLSYEQYF
TRBJ2-7 | TRBV5-4 | CASSGGLAGGYEQYF
TRBJ2-3 | TRBV4-1 | CASSQVRGAPIDTQYF
TRBJ2-5 | TRBV5-1 | CASSTTRRTVETQYF
TRBJ1-1 | TRBV28 | CASRENLGMNTEAFF
TRBJ2-7 | TRBV29-1 | CSVAIGGTYEQYF
TRBJ2-7 | TRBV6-6 | CASSFGAGGSYEQYF
TRBJ1-1 | TRBV14 | CASSHGIARAFF